This entry features one TCR beta chain sequence. Antigen unknown. At one of its ends the junction is not consistent with the germline gene, which may arise from a read error. Germline loops: CDR1 GTSNPN, CDR2 SVGIG (reference sequence). The CDR3 loop spans 14 amino acids. The source of the sample is a study of cytomegalovirus exposure and HLA in healthy donors. Study-wide results and caveats: As was reported, the classifier diagnosed cytomegalovirus status with high specificity and sensitivity. A later analysis by the authors found several of the most significant clusters apparently linked to common viral pathogens.

Vbeta (60) and Jbeta (13) primers were used in the PCR. Clones were sequenced by immunoSEQ multiplex PCR, and TCRdb holds only the in-frame ones, with some missing. Counted here are about 90,000 clones, roughly 66% occurring once; the ten biggest clones make up approximately 2.1%. The receptor's source is a man in his thirties or forties in good health and CMV-seronegative. The V and J genes are TRBV30 and TRBJ1-4; TRBD1 aligns across 8 bases. Sequences were obtained from PBMCs. This CDR3 is CAWSAPGQAPHLVF. CDR3 sequence (DNA): TGTGCCTGGAGTGCGCCGGGACAGGCCCCCCATTTGGTTTTT.